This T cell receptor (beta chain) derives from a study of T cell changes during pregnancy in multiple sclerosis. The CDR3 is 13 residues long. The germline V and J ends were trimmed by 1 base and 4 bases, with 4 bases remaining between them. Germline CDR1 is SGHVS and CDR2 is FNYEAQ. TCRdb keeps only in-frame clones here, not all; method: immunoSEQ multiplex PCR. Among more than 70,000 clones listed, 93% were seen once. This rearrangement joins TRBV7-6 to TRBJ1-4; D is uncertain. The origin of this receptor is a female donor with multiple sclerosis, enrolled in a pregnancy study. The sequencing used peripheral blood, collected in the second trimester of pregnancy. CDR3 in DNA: TGTGCCAGCAGCTTAGACGGTAATGAAAAACTGTTTTTT. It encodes CASSLDGNEKLFF.